This paragraph covers one T cell receptor beta chain sequence. TCRdb re-called the 5' RACE reads with MiXCR, one entry per CDR3 protein. Altogether 55,000 or so distinct CDR3 sequences are present, around 21% being singletons, with the ten largest covering 2.5% to 4%. Germline V gene lookup returns CDR1 KGHDR and CDR2 SFDVKD. The CDR3 contains 16 residues. V was clipped by 4 bases and J by 4 bases, with 18 bases between them. Treg sorting used a CD4+CD25+CD127-/low gate. The receptor's source is a female donor with breast cancer. The rearrangement links TRBV24-1 to TRBJ2-5; possibly TRBD1 for D (5 bases). The specimen was tumor-infiltrating Tregs sorted from the breast tumor. CDR3 DNA: TGTGCCACCAGTGACCCGCGTGCAGGGTCGATAGAGACCCAGTACTTC. Protein product: CATSDPRAGSIETQYF.